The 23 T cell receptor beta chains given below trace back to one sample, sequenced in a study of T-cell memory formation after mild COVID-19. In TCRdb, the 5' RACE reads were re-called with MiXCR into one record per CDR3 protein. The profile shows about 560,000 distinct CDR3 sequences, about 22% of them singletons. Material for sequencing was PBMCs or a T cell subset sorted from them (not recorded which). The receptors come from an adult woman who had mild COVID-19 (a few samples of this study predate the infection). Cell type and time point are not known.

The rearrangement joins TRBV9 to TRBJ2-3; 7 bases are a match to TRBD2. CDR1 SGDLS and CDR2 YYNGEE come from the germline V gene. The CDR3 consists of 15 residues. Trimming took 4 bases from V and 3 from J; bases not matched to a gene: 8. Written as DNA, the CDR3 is TGTGCCAGCAGCTCTCGGGGGGATCTAACAGATACGCAGTATTTT. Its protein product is CASSSRGDLTDTQYF.

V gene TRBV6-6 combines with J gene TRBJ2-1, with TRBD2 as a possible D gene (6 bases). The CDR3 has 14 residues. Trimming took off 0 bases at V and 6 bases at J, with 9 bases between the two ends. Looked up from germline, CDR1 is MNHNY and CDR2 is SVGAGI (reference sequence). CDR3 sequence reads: CASSYSETSNEQFF. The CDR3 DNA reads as TGTGCCAGCAGTTACTCGGAGACTAGCAATGAGCAGTTCTTC.

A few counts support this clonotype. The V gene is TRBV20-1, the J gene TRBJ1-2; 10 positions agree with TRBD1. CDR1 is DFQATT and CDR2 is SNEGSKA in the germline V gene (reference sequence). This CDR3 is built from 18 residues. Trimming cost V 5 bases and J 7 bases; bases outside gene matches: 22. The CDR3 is CSAVTGGSPLGASSGYTF. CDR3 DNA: TGCAGTGCTGTGACAGGGGGCTCTCCCCTTGGGGCTTCAAGTGGCTACACCTTC.

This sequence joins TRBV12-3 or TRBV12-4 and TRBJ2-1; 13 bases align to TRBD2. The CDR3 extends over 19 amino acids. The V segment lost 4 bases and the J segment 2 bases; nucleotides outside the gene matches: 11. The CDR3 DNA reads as TGTGCCAGCAGTTCCGGACTAGCGGGGGTTGAGGCTGCCTACAATGAGCAGTTCTTC. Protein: CASSSGLAGVEAAYNEQFF.

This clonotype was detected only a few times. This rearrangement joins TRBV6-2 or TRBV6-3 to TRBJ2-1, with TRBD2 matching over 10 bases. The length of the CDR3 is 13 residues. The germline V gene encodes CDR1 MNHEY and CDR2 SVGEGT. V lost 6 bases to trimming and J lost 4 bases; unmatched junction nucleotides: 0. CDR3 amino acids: CASRTSGYNEQFF. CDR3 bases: TGTGCCAGCAGGACTAGCGGGTACAATGAGCAGTTCTTC.

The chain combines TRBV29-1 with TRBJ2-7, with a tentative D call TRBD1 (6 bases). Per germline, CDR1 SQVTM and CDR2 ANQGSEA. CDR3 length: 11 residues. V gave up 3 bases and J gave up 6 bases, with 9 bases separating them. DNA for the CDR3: TGCAGCGTTGACAGGGGTGGCGAGCAGTACTTC. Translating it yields CSVDRGGEQYF.

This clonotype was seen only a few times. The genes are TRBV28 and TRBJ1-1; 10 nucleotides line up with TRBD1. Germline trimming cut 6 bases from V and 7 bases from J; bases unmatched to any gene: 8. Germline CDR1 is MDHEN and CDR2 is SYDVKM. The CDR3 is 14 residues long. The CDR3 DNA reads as TGTGCCAGCAGGTCGTCGACAGGGGGCTTTGAAGCTTTCTTT. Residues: CASRSSTGGFEAFF.

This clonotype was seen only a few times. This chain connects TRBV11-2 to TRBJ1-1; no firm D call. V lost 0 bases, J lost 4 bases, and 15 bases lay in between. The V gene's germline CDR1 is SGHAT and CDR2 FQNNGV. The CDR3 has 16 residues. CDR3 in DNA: TGTGCCAGCAGCTTAGATCTTGGGGAAGTGGGCACTGAAGCTTTCTTT. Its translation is CASSLDLGEVGTEAFF.

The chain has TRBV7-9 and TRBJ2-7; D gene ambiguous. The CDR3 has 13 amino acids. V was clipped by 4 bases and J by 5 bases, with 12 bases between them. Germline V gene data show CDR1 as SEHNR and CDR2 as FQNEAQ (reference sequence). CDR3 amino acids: CASSSKGSDEQYF. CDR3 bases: TGTGCCAGCAGCTCGAAGGGAAGCGACGAGCAGTACTTC.

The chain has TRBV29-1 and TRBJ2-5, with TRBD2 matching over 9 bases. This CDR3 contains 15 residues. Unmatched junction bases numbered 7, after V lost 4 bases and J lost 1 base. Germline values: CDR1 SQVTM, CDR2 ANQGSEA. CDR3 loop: CSVGFRLAAQETQYF. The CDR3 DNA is TGCAGCGTTGGCTTTCGACTAGCGGCCCAAGAGACCCAGTACTTC.

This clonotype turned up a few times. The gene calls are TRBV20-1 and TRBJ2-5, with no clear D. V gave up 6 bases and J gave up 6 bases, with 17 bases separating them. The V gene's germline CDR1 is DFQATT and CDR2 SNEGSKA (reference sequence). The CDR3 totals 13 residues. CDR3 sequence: CSANRVLSKTQYF. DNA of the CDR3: TGCAGTGCAAACCGGGTCCTTAGTAAGACCCAGTACTTC.

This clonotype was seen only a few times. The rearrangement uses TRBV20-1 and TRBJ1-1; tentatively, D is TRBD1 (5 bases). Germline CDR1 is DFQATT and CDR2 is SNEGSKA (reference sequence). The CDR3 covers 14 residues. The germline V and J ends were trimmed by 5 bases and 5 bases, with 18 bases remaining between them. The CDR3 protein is CSARLGQDLTEAFF. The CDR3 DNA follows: TGCAGTGCTCGCCTAGGACAAGACCTAACTGAAGCTTTCTTT.

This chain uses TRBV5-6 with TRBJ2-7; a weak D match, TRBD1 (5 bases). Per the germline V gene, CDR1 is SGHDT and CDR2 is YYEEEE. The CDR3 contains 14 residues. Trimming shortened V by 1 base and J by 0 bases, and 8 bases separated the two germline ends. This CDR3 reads CASSLTTVSYEQYF. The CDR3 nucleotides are TGTGCCAGCAGCTTGACGACAGTCTCCTACGAGCAGTACTTC.

The CDR3 is CSASAGGEAEAFF. For the CDR3, the DNA is TGCAGTGCTAGTGCAGGGGGCGAGGCTGAAGCTTTCTTT. V gene TRBV20-1 combines with J gene TRBJ1-1; 8 nucleotides align to TRBD1. Trimming removed 3 bases from V and 6 bases from J; junction bases left unmatched: 6. Per germline, CDR1 DFQATT and CDR2 SNEGSKA (reference sequence). This CDR3 region has 13 residues.

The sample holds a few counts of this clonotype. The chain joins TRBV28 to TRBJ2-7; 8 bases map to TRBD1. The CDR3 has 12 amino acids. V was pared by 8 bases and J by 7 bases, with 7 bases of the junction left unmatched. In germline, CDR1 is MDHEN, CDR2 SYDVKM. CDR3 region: CASSRQGWEQYF. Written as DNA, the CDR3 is TGTGCCAGCTCCCGACAGGGGTGGGAGCAGTACTTC.

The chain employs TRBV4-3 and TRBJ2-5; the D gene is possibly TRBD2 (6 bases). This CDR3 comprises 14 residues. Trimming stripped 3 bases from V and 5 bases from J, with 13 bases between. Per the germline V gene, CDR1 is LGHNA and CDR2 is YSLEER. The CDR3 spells CASSHSGRGETQYF. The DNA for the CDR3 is TGCGCCAGCAGCCATTCCGGGAGAGGCGAGACCCAGTACTTC.

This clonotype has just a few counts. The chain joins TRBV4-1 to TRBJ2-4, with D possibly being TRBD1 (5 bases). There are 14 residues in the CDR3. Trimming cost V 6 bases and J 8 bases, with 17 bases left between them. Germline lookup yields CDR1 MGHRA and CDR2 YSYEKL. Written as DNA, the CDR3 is TGCGCCAGCAGTAGAATGGGGCTCTCCGACATTCAGTACTTC. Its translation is CASSRMGLSDIQYF.

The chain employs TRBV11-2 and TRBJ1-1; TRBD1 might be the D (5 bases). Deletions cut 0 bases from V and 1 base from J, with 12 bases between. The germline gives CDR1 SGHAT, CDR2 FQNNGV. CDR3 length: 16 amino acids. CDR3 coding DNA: TGTGCCAGCAGCTTAGATCTCCAGGGCAAGAACACTGAAGCTTTCTTT. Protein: CASSLDLQGKNTEAFF.

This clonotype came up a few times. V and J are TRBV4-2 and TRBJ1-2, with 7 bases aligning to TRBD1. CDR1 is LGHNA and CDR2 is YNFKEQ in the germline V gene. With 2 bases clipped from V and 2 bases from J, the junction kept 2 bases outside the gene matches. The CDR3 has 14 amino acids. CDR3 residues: CASSQWDRNYGYTF. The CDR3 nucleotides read TGTGCCAGCAGCCAATGGGACAGAAACTATGGCTACACCTTC.

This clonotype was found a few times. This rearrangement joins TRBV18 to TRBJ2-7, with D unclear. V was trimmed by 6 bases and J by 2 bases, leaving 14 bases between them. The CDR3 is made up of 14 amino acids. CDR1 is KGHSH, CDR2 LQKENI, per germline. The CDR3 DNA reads TGTGCCAGCTCCTGGACCAGGAACACCTACGAGCAGTACTTC. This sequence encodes CASSWTRNTYEQYF.

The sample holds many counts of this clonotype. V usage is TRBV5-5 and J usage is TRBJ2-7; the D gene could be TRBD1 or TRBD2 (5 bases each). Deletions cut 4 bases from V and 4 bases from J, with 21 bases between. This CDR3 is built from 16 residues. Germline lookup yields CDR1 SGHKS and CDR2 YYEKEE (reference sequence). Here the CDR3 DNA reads TGTGCCAGCAGCCGTGGACCGGGGCCTGTAACTTACGAGCAGTACTTC. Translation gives CASSRGPGPVTYEQYF.

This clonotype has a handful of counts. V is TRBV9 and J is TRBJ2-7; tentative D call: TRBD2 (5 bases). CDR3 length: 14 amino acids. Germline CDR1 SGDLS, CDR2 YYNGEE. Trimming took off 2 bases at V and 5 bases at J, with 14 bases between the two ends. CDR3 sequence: CASSVDSSVHEQYF. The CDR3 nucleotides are TGTGCCAGCAGCGTGGACTCGTCTGTCCACGAGCAGTACTTC.

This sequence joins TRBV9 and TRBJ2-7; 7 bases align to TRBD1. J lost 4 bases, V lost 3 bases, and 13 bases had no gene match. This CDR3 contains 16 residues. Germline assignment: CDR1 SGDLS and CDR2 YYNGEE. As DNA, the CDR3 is TGTGCCAGCAGCGCTGGGCACGGGACAGAACTTTACGAGCAGTACTTC. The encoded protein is CASSAGHGTELYEQYF.